A selection of T cell receptor beta chains follows, all from one sample in a study of human T cells and chemical hapten exposure. MiXCR, run by TCRdb on the RACE reads, gives a single entry per CDR3 protein. This sample has hundreds of thousands of distinct CDR3 sequences, with about 6% found just once. The source was whole blood, collected in connection with sensitization to the hapten diphenylcyclopropenone (DPC). The receptors here all came from a woman in her late teens or twenties with alopecia areata. Some clones in this sample may be carry-over from other donors' samples. The CDR3 runs from the conserved cysteine through the conserved F or W. A D gene is named only where the DNA matches it firmly. Clone size is not always given. Where it is, it says once, few, many or a class for expanded clones.

CDR3 protein	CDR3 DNA	V gene	D gene	clone size	J gene
CASSLFPTSRNTEAFF	TGTGCCAGCTCCCTATTTCCAACCTCTCGGAACACTGAAGCTTTCTTT	TRBV18	-	many	TRBJ1-1
CASRFSQPQHF	TGCGCCAGCAGATTCAGTCAGCCCCAGCATTTT	TRBV5-1	-	-	TRBJ1-5
CASSLGASSLYGYTF	TGTGCCAGCAGTTTAGGGGCCAGCTCGCTCTATGGCTACACCTTC	TRBV28	-	few	TRBJ1-2
CASSLESANSPLHF	TGTGCCAGCAGCTTAGAGTCAGCAAATTCACCCCTCCACTTT	TRBV7-9	-	many	TRBJ1-6
CASSDSSGAATDTQYF	TGTGCCAGCAGTGACTCCAGCGGGGCAGCGACAGATACGCAGTATTTT	TRBV6-4	TRBD2	-	TRBJ2-3
CASSPTRAEPDTQYF	TGTGCCAGCAGCCCGACACGGGCCGAGCCAGATACGCAGTATTTT	TRBV7-8	-	-	TRBJ2-3
CASSSGQDYQPQHF	TGTGCCAGCAGCTCGGGACAGGACTATCAGCCCCAGCATTTT	TRBV7-2	TRBD1	many	TRBJ1-5
CASSFDGAFEKLFF	TGTGCCAGCAGCTTCGACGGGGCATTCGAAAAACTGTTTTTT	TRBV5-6	-	few	TRBJ1-4
CASSQGPANRDTEAFF	TGTGCCAGCAGTCAGGGCCCTGCTAATAGGGACACTGAAGCTTTCTTT	TRBV27	-	few	TRBJ1-1
CASQKPGHAKDTQYF	TGTGCCAGTCAAAAACCGGGACATGCTAAAGATACGCAGTATTTT	TRBV27	-	many	TRBJ2-3
CSARTDRNTEAFF	TGCAGTGCTAGGACAGACCGGAACACTGAAGCTTTCTTT	TRBV20-1	-	-	TRBJ1-1
CSARLAGVNEQFF	TGCAGTGCTAGACTAGCGGGGGTGAATGAGCAGTTCTTC	TRBV20-1	TRBD2	many	TRBJ2-1
CASSLEGRNTDTQYF	TGTGCCAGCAGCTTAGAAGGCAGGAACACAGATACGCAGTATTTT	TRBV7-9	-	few	TRBJ2-3
CAISEDSLAETQYF	TGTGCCATCAGTGAGGACTCCCTTGCCGAGACCCAGTACTTC	TRBV10-3	-	many	TRBJ2-5
CASRETGKSEKLFF	TGTGCCAGCAGGGAGACAGGGAAATCGGAAAAACTGTTTTTT	TRBV6-5	TRBD1	many	TRBJ1-4
CASSLNSHPINSPLHF	TGTGCCAGCAGCTTAAACAGCCACCCGATTAATTCACCCCTCCACTTT	TRBV7-8	-	many	TRBJ1-6
CASSVPPSGAAWQYF	TGTGCCAGCAGCGTACCCCCTAGCGGGGCTGCGTGGCAGTATTTT	TRBV9	TRBD2	-	TRBJ2-3
CASSRTDYGYTF	TGTGCCAGCAGTCGGACTGACTATGGCTACACCTTC	TRBV28	-	many	TRBJ1-2